Each of the 25 T cell receptor beta chains below was sequenced from the same sample in a study of beta chain features in type 1 diabetes. General study findings and limits: TCRB CDR3 length was moderately but significantly reduced in all four CD4+ subsets of Type 1 diabetes patients.

Every isolated RNA sample was fully reverse transcribed, so sequencing captured expressed TCRB transcripts. This table comes from immunoSEQ multiplex PCR, and its TCRdb copy is limited to in-frame clones, with some not included. Here the sample spans around 70,000 clones, just under 50% being singletons. What these receptors recognize is not known. Sequencing was carried out using central memory CD4+ T cells from blood. The source is a man aged 25 to 45 with type 1 diabetes.

This clone was observed a few times. V usage is TRBV13 and J usage is TRBJ1-3; the D gene is possibly TRBD1 (6 bases). Germline-derived CDR1 and CDR2 are PRHDT and FYEKMQ (reference sequence). The CDR3 has 15 residues. With 5 bases removed from V and 0 bases from J, the gap between germline ends came to 11 bases. The CDR3 DNA follows: TGTGCCAGCAGCGCTTCCAGGGGCTCTGGAAACACCATATATTTT. This translates into CASSASRGSGNTIYF.

The chain links TRBV15 to TRBJ2-5; TRBD2 matches at 12 bases. The germline V gene has CDR1 LNHNV and CDR2 YYDKDF (reference sequence). After removal of 5 bases from V and 6 bases from J, the junction contained 7 bases not matched to a gene. CDR3 length: 15 residues. The DNA for the CDR3 is TGTGCCACCAGCCTCGGCCTAGCGGGGGGGAAGACCCAGTACTTC. Protein sequence: CATSLGLAGGKTQYF.

This clone was counted between two and nine times. The genes are TRBV9 and TRBJ1-1, with 8 bases lining up with TRBD1. This CDR3 contains 15 residues. CDR1 and CDR2 from the germline V gene are SGDLS and YYNGEE. J lost 1 base, V lost 3 bases, and 5 bases had no gene match. The DNA of the CDR3 is TGTGCCAGCAGCGCTGGACAGGGATCGAACACTGAAGCTTTCTTT. It translates to CASSAGQGSNTEAFF. Based on the CDR3 plus reference TRBV9 and TRBJ1-1, the full variable domain is DSGVTQTPKHLITATGQRVTLRCSPRSGDLSVYWYQQSLDQGLQFLIQYYNGEERAKGNILERFSAQQFPDLHSELNLSSLELGDSALYFCASSAGQGSNTEAFFGQGTRLTVV.

The rearrangement joins TRBV6-4 to TRBJ2-1, with 7 positions matching TRBD2. There are 16 residues in the CDR3. V shed 5 bases, J shed 8 bases, and the junction held 15 bases outside the gene matches. Germline V gene data show CDR1 as MRHNA and CDR2 as SNTAGT. The CDR3 spells CASSPAGTTRGDEQFF. The CDR3 DNA reads TGTGCCAGCAGTCCCGCGGGGACTACCCGTGGGGATGAGCAGTTCTTC.

This clone came up a few times. The chain employs TRBV7-2 and TRBJ2-5; 9 nucleotides agree with TRBD2. The CDR3 is made up of 14 amino acids. V was pared by 5 bases and J by 5 bases, with 6 bases of the junction left unmatched. Germline lookup yields CDR1 SGHTA and CDR2 FQGNSA. CDR3 loop: CASSRLAGYETQYF. In DNA, the CDR3 is TGTGCCAGCAGCAGGCTAGCGGGATACGAGACCCAGTACTTC.

The V and J genes are TRBV5-1 and TRBJ1-1; 9 nucleotides match TRBD1. The junction had 4 bases not matched to a gene; V was cut back by 2 bases and J by 11 bases. CDR1 SGHRS and CDR2 YFSETQ come from the germline V gene. The CDR3 is 12 residues long. In nucleotides, the CDR3 is TGCGCCAGCAGCTTCGGACAGGGGATCGCTTTCTTT. Translated: CASSFGQGIAFF.

The chain employs TRBV7-9 and TRBJ1-1; maybe TRBD1 (6 bases). V gave up 5 bases and J gave up 10 bases, with 17 bases separating them. The CDR3 totals 13 residues. From germline, CDR1 is SEHNR and CDR2 FQNEAQ (reference sequence). The CDR3 sequence is CASSPGQTLRAFF. CDR3 coding DNA: TGTGCCAGCAGCCCAGGACAGACTCTGCGAGCTTTCTTT.

This clone was observed a handful of times. The CDR3 protein is CASSLGRGGDTQYF. The CDR3 DNA reads as TGTGCCAGCAGCTTGGGGCGTGGCGGAGATACGCAGTATTTT. The gene calls are TRBV11-2 and TRBJ2-3; tentative D call: TRBD1 (5 bases). V shed 3 bases and J shed 5 bases, with 12 bases lying between them. CDR1 and CDR2 from the germline V gene are SGHAT and FQNNGV. The CDR3 covers 14 residues.

The table lists this clone with a few counts. This chain's CDR3 is CASRLRGSSYEQYF. DNA for the CDR3: TGTGCCAGCAGACTGAGGGGGAGTTCATACGAGCAGTACTTC. V and J are TRBV19 and TRBJ2-7, with D possibly being TRBD1 (6 bases). The CDR3 sequence is 14 residues long. Germline V CDR1 and CDR2: LNHDA, SQIVND (reference sequence). V was clipped by 9 bases and J by 4 bases, with 19 bases between them.

This sequence joins TRBV14 and TRBJ2-7; D possibly corresponds to TRBD1 (6 bases). V was cut by 1 base and J by 3 bases, with 13 bases left in between. Germline V gene lookup returns CDR1 SGHDN and CDR2 FVKESK. The CDR3 runs 15 residues. The CDR3 region is CASSQGQAFLYEQYF. In DNA, the CDR3 is TGTGCCAGCAGCCAAGGACAGGCCTTTCTCTACGAGCAGTACTTC.

This clone was seen just once. CDR3 bases: TGCGCCAGCAGCACGACCGGGACAACCGAGCAGTTCTTC. It codes for CASSTTGTTEQFF. The chain combines TRBV5-1 with TRBJ2-1, with D possibly matching TRBD1 (6 bases). The ends were cut back, 4 bases at V and 10 bases at J, with 15 bases in the middle. CDR1 SGHRS and CDR2 YFSETQ come from the germline V gene. The CDR3 consists of 13 residues.

This clone occurred once. The V call is TRBV29-1, the J call TRBJ1-2, with TRBD1 matching over 7 bases. Trimming removed 4 bases from V and 4 bases from J; junction bases left unmatched: 9. The CDR3 spans 14 residues. Looked up from germline, CDR1 is SQVTM and CDR2 is ANQGSEA. In nucleotides, the CDR3 is TGCAGCGTTGTCGGAGGGGGCAGGGCCTATGGCTACACCTTC. Protein: CSVVGGGRAYGYTF.

In this sample, this clone turned up a few times. The V gene is TRBV10-3, the J gene TRBJ2-7, with 14 bases that match TRBD2. The germline gives CDR1 ENHRY, CDR2 SYGVKD. J gave up 4 bases and V 5 bases, and 7 bases lay outside the gene matches. The length of the CDR3 is 16 residues. CDR3 sequence: CAISSRLAGGPYEQYF. In DNA, the CDR3 is TGTGCCATCAGTTCTCGACTAGCGGGAGGGCCGTACGAGCAGTACTTC.

This clone was seen only a few times. The V and J genes are TRBV29-1 and TRBJ2-5; 8 bases match TRBD2. In germline, CDR1 is SQVTM, CDR2 ANQGSEA. V gave up 4 bases and J gave up 5 bases; unmatched junction bases: 6. The CDR3 contains 13 residues. This chain's CDR3 is CSVVPGGRETQYF. CDR3 nucleotides: TGCAGCGTTGTCCCGGGGGGGAGGGAGACCCAGTACTTC.

The chain joins TRBV7-9 to TRBJ1-2, with 10 nucleotides matching TRBD1. This CDR3 is 15 amino acids long. Trimming took 4 bases from V and 0 from J; bases not matched to a gene: 2. Germline CDR1 is SEHNR and CDR2 is FQNEAQ (reference sequence). CDR3 nucleotides: TGTGCCAGCAGCTCCGGGACAGGGGCTAACTATGGCTACACCTTC. It is translated as CASSSGTGANYGYTF.

This chain joins TRBV5-1 and TRBJ2-5; TRBD2 matches at 9 bases. This CDR3 contains 17 residues. Per the germline V gene, CDR1 is SGHRS and CDR2 is YFSETQ. Losses at the gene ends were 4 bases for V and 5 bases for J; bases not matched to a gene: 15. CDR3 nucleotides: TGCGCCAGCAGCCGACAGTTTGCGGGAGGGCCGGAGGAGACCCAGTACTTC. Translating gives CASSRQFAGGPEETQYF.

The gene calls are TRBV2 and TRBJ2-7; D gene uncertain. The CDR3 has 14 residues. The V gene lost 7 bases and the J gene lost 0 bases, with 13 bases spanning the gap. Germline V lookup: CDR1 SNHLY, CDR2 FYNNEI. The CDR3 region has the DNA TGTGCCAGCAATATGGCCAAAAGCTCCTACGAGCAGTACTTC. It yields the protein CASNMAKSSYEQYF.

The rearrangement uses TRBV11-1 and TRBJ2-5; 8 bases are shared with TRBD2. Germline lookup yields CDR1 SGHAT and CDR2 FQDESV (reference sequence). CDR3 length: 13 residues. V gave up 3 bases and J gave up 5 bases; unmatched junction bases: 2. In DNA form, the CDR3 reads TGTGCCAGCAGCTTGACTAGCGCGGAGACCCAGTACTTC. Amino acids: CASSLTSAETQYF.

This clone was recorded a few times. The chain carries TRBV29-1 and TRBJ1-5; D is possibly TRBD1 (6 bases). Germline loops: CDR1 SQVTM, CDR2 ANQGSEA. Trimming removed 4 bases at V and 2 bases at J, with 12 bases between. The CDR3 runs to 14 residues. Here the CDR3 reads CSVGGRGGNQPQHF. As DNA, the CDR3 is TGCAGCGTTGGCGGCAGGGGCGGCAATCAGCCCCAGCATTTT.

This clone was detected only a few times. Here the CDR3 reads CSAGLAGGPTEQFF. As DNA, the CDR3 is TGCAGCGCAGGACTAGCGGGAGGCCCGACTGAGCAGTTCTTC. V usage is TRBV29-1 and J usage is TRBJ2-1, with 14 positions matching TRBD2. V lost 7 bases to trimming and J lost 9 bases; unmatched junction nucleotides: 8. This CDR3 contains 14 residues. Germline V CDR1 and CDR2: SQVTM, ANQGSEA.

This clone was picked up a small number of times. The V call is TRBV6-6, the J call TRBJ2-3; the D gene is possibly TRBD2 (5 bases). Germline loops: CDR1 MNHNY, CDR2 SVGAGI (reference sequence). The germline V and J ends were trimmed by 7 bases and 0 bases, with 14 bases remaining between them. The CDR3 extends over 15 amino acids. CDR3 sequence reads: CASNGIGVSTDTQYF. The CDR3 DNA reads as TGTGCCAGCAATGGCATCGGGGTTAGCACAGATACGCAGTATTTT.

The chain employs TRBV2 and TRBJ2-7, with TRBD1 matching over 7 bases. Trimming cost V 6 bases and J 0 bases; bases outside gene matches: 8. The germline CDR1 and CDR2 sequences are SNHLY and FYNNEI. The CDR3 has 15 residues. For the CDR3, the DNA is TGTGCCAGCAGCCGGACAGGCGATAGCTCCTACGAGCAGTACTTC. Its translation is CASSRTGDSSYEQYF.

The genes are TRBV5-1 and TRBJ2-1; TRBD2 aligns across 11 bases. Per germline, CDR1 SGHRS and CDR2 YFSETQ. Losses at the gene ends were 6 bases for V and 3 bases for J; bases not matched to a gene: 5. This CDR3 region has 15 residues. For the CDR3, the DNA is TGCGCCAGCACCCTAGGACTAGCGGGCTACAATGAGCAGTTCTTC. Its translation is CASTLGLAGYNEQFF.

This clone came up a few times. The chain uses TRBV7-2 and TRBJ2-5, with 7 bases that match TRBD2. Germline-derived CDR1 and CDR2 are SGHTA and FQGNSA. V was pared by 4 bases and J by 5 bases, with 7 bases of the junction left unmatched. The CDR3 extends over 14 amino acids. The CDR3 protein is CASSSVGGVETQYF. The CDR3 nucleotides read TGTGCCAGCAGCTCTGTGGGGGGGGTGGAGACCCAGTACTTC. The full variable domain, its missing parts supplied by reference TRBV7-2 and TRBJ2-5, is GAGVSQSPSNKVTEKGKDVELRCDPISGHTALYWYRQSLGQGLEFLIYFQGNSAPDKSGLPSDRFSAERTGGSVSTLTIQRTQQEDSAVYLCASSSVGGVETQYFGPGTRLLVL.

The table lists this clone with a few counts. The chain carries TRBV4-1 and TRBJ2-1; 8 bases map to TRBD2. The CDR3 covers 15 residues. V lost 1 base, J lost 7 bases, and 6 bases stayed unmatched. From germline, CDR1 is MGHRA and CDR2 YSYEKL. Here the CDR3 DNA reads TGCGCCAGCAGCCAAGCGGGAGGGAGTGGGAATGAGCAGTTCTTC. It specifies CASSQAGGSGNEQFF.